What follows describes a single TCR beta chain. Its antigen is unknown. Trimming shortened V by 4 bases and J by 3 bases, and 7 bases separated the two germline ends. CDR3 size: 12 residues. CDR1 is MNHEY, CDR2 SVGAGI, per germline. Sequenced by immunoSEQ multiplex PCR; TCRdb stores in-frame clones only, minus some. Of 70,000 to 95,000 clones listed, 85% to 90% are singletons. These data belong to a study of OX40 agonist ivuxolimab in advanced cancers. Findings and limits, study-wide: Expansion of clones was among the lowest in partial responders at 0.1-3.0 mg/kg.

The rearrangement uses TRBV6-5 and TRBJ2-7, with D possibly TRBD2 on 6 matching bases. This receptor was obtained from an adult with an advanced solid tumor such as melanoma, head and neck, liver or kidney cancer. This specimen consisted of CD4+ or CD8+ T cells sorted from blood, obtained in a trial of the OX40 agonist ivuxolimab. The CDR3: CASSSGSYEQYF. CDR3 sequence (DNA): TGTGCCAGCAGTTCCGGGAGCTACGAGCAGTACTTC.